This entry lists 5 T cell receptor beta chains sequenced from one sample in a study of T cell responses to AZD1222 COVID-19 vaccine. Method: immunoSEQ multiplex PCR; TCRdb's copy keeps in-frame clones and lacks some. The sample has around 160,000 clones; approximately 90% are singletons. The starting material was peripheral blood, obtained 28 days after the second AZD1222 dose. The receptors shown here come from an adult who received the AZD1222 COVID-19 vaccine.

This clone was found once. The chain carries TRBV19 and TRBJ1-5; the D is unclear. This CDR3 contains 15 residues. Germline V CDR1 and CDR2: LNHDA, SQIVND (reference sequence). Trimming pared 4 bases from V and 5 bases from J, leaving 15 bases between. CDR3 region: CASSRAYSEDQPQHF. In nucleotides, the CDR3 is TGTGCCAGTAGTAGAGCCTACTCCGAAGATCAGCCCCAGCATTTT.

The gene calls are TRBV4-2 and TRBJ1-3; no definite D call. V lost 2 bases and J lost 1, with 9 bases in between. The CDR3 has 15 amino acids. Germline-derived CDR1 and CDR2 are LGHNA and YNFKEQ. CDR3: CASSQYGESGNTIYF. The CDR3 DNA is TGTGCCAGCAGCCAATATGGGGAGTCTGGAAACACCATATATTTT.

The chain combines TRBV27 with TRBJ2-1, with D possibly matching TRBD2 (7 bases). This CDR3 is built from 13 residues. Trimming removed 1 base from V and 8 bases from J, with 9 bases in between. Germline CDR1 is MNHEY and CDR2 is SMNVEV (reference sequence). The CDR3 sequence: CASSLWGGYEQFF. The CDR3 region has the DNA TGTGCCAGCAGTTTATGGGGGGGCTATGAGCAGTTCTTC.

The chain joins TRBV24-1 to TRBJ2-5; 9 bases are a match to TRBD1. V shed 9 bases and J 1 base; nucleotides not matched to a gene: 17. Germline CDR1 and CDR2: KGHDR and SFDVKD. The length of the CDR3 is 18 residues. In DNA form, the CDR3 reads TGTGCCACCCGAACGCATATTATGACAGGGGGGTTCCAAGAGACCCAGTACTTC. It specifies CATRTHIMTGGFQETQYF.

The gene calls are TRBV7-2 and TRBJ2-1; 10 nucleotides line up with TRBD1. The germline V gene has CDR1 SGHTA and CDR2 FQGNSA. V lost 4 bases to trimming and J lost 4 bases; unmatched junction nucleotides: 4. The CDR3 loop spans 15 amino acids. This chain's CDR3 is CASSSGTGVYNEQFF. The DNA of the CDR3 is TGTGCCAGCAGCTCTGGGACAGGGGTTTACAATGAGCAGTTCTTC.